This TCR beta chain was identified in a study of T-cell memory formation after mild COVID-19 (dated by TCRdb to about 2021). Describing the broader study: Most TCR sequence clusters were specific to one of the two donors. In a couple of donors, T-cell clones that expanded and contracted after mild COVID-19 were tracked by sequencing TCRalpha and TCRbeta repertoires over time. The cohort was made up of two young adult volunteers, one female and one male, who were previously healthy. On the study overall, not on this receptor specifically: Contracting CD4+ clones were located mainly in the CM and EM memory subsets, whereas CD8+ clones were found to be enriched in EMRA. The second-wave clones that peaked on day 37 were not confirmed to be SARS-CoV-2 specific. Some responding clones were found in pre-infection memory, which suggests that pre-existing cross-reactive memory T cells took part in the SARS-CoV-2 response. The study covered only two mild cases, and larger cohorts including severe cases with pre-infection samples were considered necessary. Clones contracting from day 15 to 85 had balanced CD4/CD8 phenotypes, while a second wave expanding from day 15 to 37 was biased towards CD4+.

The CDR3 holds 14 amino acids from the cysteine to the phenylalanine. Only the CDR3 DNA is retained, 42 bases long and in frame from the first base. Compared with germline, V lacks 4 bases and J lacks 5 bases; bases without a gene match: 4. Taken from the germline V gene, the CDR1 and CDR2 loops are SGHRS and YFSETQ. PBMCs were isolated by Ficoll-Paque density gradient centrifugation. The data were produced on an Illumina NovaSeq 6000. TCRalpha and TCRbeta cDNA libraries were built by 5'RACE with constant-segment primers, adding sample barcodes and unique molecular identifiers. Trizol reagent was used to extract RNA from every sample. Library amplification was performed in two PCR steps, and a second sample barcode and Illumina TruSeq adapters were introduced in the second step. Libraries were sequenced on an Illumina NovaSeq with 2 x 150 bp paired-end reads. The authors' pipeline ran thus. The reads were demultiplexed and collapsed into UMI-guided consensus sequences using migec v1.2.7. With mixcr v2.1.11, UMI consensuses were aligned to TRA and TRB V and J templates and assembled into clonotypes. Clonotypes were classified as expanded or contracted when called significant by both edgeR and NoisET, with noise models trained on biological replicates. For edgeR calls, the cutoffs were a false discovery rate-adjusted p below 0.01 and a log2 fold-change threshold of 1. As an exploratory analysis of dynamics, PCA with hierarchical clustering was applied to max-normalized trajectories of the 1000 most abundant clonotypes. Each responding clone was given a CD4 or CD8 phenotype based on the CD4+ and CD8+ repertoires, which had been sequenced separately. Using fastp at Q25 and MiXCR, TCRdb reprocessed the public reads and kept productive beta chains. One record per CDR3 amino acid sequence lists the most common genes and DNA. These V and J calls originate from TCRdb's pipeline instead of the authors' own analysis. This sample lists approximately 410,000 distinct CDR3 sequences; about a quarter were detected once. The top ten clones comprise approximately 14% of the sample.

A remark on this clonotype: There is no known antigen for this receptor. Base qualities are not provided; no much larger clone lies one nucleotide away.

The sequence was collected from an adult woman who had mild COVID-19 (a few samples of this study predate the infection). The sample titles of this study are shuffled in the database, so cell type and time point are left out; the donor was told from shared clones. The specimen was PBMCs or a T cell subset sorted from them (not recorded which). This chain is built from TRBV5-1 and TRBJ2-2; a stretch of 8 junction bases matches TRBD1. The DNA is TGCGCCAGCAGCCCGAGACAGGGGACCGGGGAGCTGTTTTTT. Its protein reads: CASSPRQGTGELFF.